This T cell receptor beta chain was sequenced during a study of CD8+ T cells in alopecia areata. Looking at the study overall: Administration of oral tofacitinib to treated patients was at 5 to 10 mg twice daily. A 6-month period off drug followed tofacitinib, which lasted 6 to 18 months. Overall study results and limits: Higher clonality was seen in lesional scalp than in normal scalp, especially in alopecia totalis/universalis.

Isolated RNA was reverse transcribed into cDNA used as the sequencing template. Assay used: immunoSEQ multiplex PCR; TCRdb lists only in-frame clones, some missing. This sample carries about 200,000 clones, less than 65% of them seen once, and the ten largest clones take approximately 1%. As regards this clone: Antigen unknown.

Per the germline V gene, CDR1 is LNHDA and CDR2 is SQIVND (reference sequence). Trimming cost V 1 base and J 3 bases, with 10 bases left between them. The CDR3 consists of 14 residues. As for treatment: oral pan-JAK inhibitor, 5-10 mg twice daily. The origin of this receptor is a human donor with alopecia areata. The chain combines TRBV19 with TRBJ2-7, with D perhaps being TRBD1 or TRBD2 (6 bases each). The source was CD4+ T cells sorted from blood, collected at week 24, from a patient treated with tofacitinib. The DNA of the CDR3 is TGTGCCAGTAGTATAGCTGGGGGGCACTACGAGCAGTACTTC. Translating it yields CASSIAGGHYEQYF.